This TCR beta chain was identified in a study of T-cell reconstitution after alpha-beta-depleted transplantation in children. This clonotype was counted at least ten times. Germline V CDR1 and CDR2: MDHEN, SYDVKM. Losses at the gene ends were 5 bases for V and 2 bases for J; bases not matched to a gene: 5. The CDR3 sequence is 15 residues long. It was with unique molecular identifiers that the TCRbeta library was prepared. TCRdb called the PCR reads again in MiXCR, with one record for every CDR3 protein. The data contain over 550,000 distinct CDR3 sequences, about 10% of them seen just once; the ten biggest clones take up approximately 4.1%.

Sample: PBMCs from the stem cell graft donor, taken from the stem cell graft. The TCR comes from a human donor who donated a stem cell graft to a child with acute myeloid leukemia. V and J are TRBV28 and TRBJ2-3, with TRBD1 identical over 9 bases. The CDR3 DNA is TGTGCCAGCAGTCAAACAGGGGGCGCCACAGATACGCAGTATTTT. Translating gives CASSQTGGATDTQYF.